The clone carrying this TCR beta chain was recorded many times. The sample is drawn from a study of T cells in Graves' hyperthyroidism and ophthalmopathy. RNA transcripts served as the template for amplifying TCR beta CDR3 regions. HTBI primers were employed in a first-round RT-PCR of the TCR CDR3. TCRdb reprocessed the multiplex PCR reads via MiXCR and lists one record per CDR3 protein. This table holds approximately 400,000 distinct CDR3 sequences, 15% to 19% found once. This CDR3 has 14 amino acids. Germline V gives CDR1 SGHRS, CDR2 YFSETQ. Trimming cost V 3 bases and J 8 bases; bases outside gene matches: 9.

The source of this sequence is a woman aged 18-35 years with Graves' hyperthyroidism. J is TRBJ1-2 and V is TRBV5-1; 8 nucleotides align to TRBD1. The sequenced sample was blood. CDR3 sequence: CASSWETGAGGYTF. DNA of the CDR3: TGCGCCAGCAGCTGGGAGACAGGGGCAGGCGGCTACACCTTC.